This T cell receptor beta chain was documented in a study of cytomegalovirus exposure and HLA in healthy donors. On the study more broadly: Early released data had 65 million to 100 million unique TCRs, all coming from HLA-typed donors.

The PCR was carried out with 60 Vbeta primers and 13 Jbeta primers. The data were produced by immunoSEQ multiplex PCR, yet TCRdb's version contains in-frame clones alone and is incomplete. The sample includes roughly 180,000 clones, roughly 84% seen only once; the top ten take approximately 0.25%. Worth noting for this clone: Its antigen remains unidentified.

Findings and caveats of the study: Reportedly, a later analysis found an Asian-associated ancestry cluster had fewer N-insertions than the approximately 700-donor mean.

This CDR3 spans 12 amino acids. CDR1 PRHDT and CDR2 FYEKMQ come from the germline V gene (reference sequence). Trimming removed 4 bases from V and 4 bases from J, with 7 bases in between. The sequence was obtained from a boy younger than 18 in good health and CMV-seronegative. The chain carries TRBV13 and TRBJ2-5, with D possibly TRBD2 on 6 matching bases. The sequencing input was PBMCs. The CDR3 region is CASSYGGETQYF. As DNA, the CDR3 is TGTGCCAGCAGCTACGGGGGAGAGACCCAGTACTTC.